This T cell receptor (beta chain) emerged from a study of shared clonotypes between healthy human individuals. Assay execution took place at the deep level. Scientists sequenced DNA from unsorted PBMC on ten immunoSEQ deep assay plates. The protocol was immunoSEQ multiplex PCR, while the TCRdb copy is restricted to in-frame clones and leaves out a portion. The sample gives roughly 500,000 clones, more than 75% of which show up once; more than 10% is in the top ten. Of note for this clone: What it recognizes is unknown. A much larger clone sits a single nucleotide away, making a read error possible.

Notes on the study in general: Sequencing depth was expected to influence donor clonotype sharing.

HIV-negative, healthy adults without recent acute infections or vaccinations were the donors. The CDR3 spans 18 residues. Germline V gene lookup returns CDR1 SNHLY and CDR2 FYNNEI. V gene TRBV2 combines with J gene TRBJ2-1, with 8 nucleotides matching TRBD2. This TCR was recovered from a middle-aged woman in good health. Some clones in this sample may be carry-over from other donors' samples. The sequenced material came from PBMCs. The CDR3 sequence: CASSDPSGPALSCNEQFF. For the CDR3, the DNA is TGTGCCAGCAGTGACCCTAGCGGGCCCGCTCTCTCCTGCAATGAGCAGTTCTTC.